This passage covers 31 T cell receptor beta chains from one sample sequenced in a study of T cell changes during pregnancy in multiple sclerosis. Sequenced by immunoSEQ multiplex PCR; TCRdb stores in-frame clones only, minus some. The sample includes under 85,000 clones, around nine tenths of them seen just once. This specimen consisted of CD4+ T cells from peripheral blood mononuclear cells, obtained before pregnancy. The receptors stem from a female donor with multiple sclerosis, enrolled in a pregnancy study.

The CDR3 nucleotides are TGTGCCTGGAGTCTAGGAGATACGCAGTATTTT. Residues: CAWSLGDTQYF. This chain joins TRBV30 and TRBJ2-3, with unresolved D. The CDR3 is 11 residues long. V dropped 2 bases and J dropped 5 bases, with 5 bases sitting between them. From germline, CDR1 is GTSNPN and CDR2 SVGIG (reference sequence).

The rearrangement uses TRBV6-5 and TRBJ2-7; D uncertain. V lost 7 bases and J lost 4, with 17 bases in between. The CDR3 extends over 14 amino acids. Germline V gene lookup returns CDR1 MNHEY and CDR2 SVGAGI. CDR3 DNA: TGTGCCAGCACCCCAACGGCAGACAATTACGAGCAGTACTTC. Encoded protein: CASTPTADNYEQYF.

The chain employs TRBV11-2 and TRBJ2-1; 11 bases map to TRBD2. The CDR3 covers 14 residues. The ends lost 8 bases at V and 4 bases at J; junction bases unmatched: 4. CDR1 is SGHAT and CDR2 is FQNNGV in the germline V gene. CDR3 protein: CASGRTSGYNEQFF. The DNA of the CDR3 is TGTGCCAGCGGACGGACTAGCGGGTACAATGAGCAGTTCTTC.

The genes are TRBV6-1 and TRBJ1-5; 9 bases match TRBD1. The CDR3 is made up of 15 amino acids. Losses at the gene ends were 1 base for V and 7 bases for J; bases not matched to a gene: 5. Germline CDR1 reads MNHNS; CDR2 reads SASEGT. The DNA of the CDR3 is TGTGCCAGCAGTGAAGTTGGGACAGGGAAGCAGCCCCAGCATTTT. Amino acid sequence: CASSEVGTGKQPQHF.

The J gene is TRBJ2-3, the V gene TRBV7-2, with a weak D call TRBD2 (6 bases). V was clipped by 5 bases and J by 2 bases, with 17 bases between them. Looked up from germline, CDR1 is SGHTA and CDR2 is FQGNSA. The CDR3 loop spans 16 amino acids. CDR3 residues: CASSPKRIAATDTQYF. The CDR3 DNA reads TGTGCCAGCAGCCCGAAAAGAATAGCGGCCACAGATACGCAGTATTTT. The full variable domain, with the rest looked up from reference TRBV7-2 and TRBJ2-3, is GAGVSQSPSNKVTEKGKDVELRCDPISGHTALYWYRQSLGQGLEFLIYFQGNSAPDKSGLPSDRFSAERTGGSVSTLTIQRTQQEDSAVYLCASSPKRIAATDTQYFGPGTRLTVL.

The chain carries TRBV6-1 and TRBJ2-4; D remains unclear. The CDR3 has 16 amino acids. The germline CDR1 and CDR2 sequences are MNHNS and SASEGT. The germline V and J ends were trimmed by 3 bases and 7 bases, with 19 bases remaining between them. In DNA form, the CDR3 reads TGTGCCAGCAGTGAGAGCCCCCGGCCGGAGAGCAACATTCAGTACTTC. Translating it yields CASSESPRPESNIQYF.

The chain is built from TRBV11-1 and TRBJ2-5, with 11 bases that match TRBD2. Germline lookup yields CDR1 SGHAT and CDR2 FQDESV (reference sequence). The CDR3 spans 13 residues. V gave up 4 bases and J gave up 7 bases; unmatched junction bases: 2. The CDR3 region is CASSSLAGGTQYF. In nucleotides, the CDR3 is TGTGCCAGCAGCTCGCTAGCGGGGGGGACCCAGTACTTC.

J is TRBJ2-7 and V is TRBV28, with TRBD1 identical over 7 bases. Germline V CDR1 and CDR2: MDHEN, SYDVKM. The CDR3 has 12 amino acids. J gave up 5 bases and V 6 bases, and 4 bases lay outside the gene matches. CDR3 nucleotides: TGTGCCAGCAGGCGACAGGGCAACGAGCAGTACTTC. Its translation: CASRRQGNEQYF.

V usage is TRBV29-1 and J usage is TRBJ2-6; a possible D gene is TRBD1 (6 bases). The CDR3 length is 17 residues. Trimming took off 7 bases at V and 0 bases at J, with 19 bases between the two ends. The V gene's germline CDR1 is SQVTM and CDR2 ANQGSEA. CDR3 sequence: CSGPTDSPGSGANVLTF. In DNA, the CDR3 is TGCAGCGGGCCTACGGACAGCCCGGGCTCTGGGGCCAACGTCCTGACTTTC.

J is TRBJ2-1 and V is TRBV6-6, with unresolved D. The CDR3 covers 16 residues. Between the trimmed V and J ends, which lost 5 bases and 0 bases, there was a span of 14 bases. The germline gives CDR1 MNHNY, CDR2 SVGAGI (reference sequence). CDR3: CASSTPPYSSYNEQFF. The CDR3, as DNA: TGTGCCAGCAGTACCCCCCCGTATAGCTCCTACAATGAGCAGTTCTTC.

V and J are TRBV9 and TRBJ2-1, with 9 bases identical to TRBD2. J lost 7 bases, V lost 4 bases, and 9 bases had no gene match. Germline CDR1 and CDR2: SGDLS and YYNGEE. The CDR3 extends over 15 amino acids. In DNA, the CDR3 is TGTGCCAGCAGCCCGCTAGCGGGATTGGGGAATGAGCAGTTCTTC. It encodes CASSPLAGLGNEQFF.

This clone was observed once. The chain is built from TRBV28 and TRBJ2-7, with a possible D match to TRBD1 (5 bases). The CDR3 extends over 14 amino acids. The V end lost 7 bases, the J end lost 4 bases, and 17 bases lay between the germline ends. The V gene's germline CDR1 is MDHEN and CDR2 SYDVKM. Here the CDR3 reads CASILRQGPYEQYF. CDR3 sequence (DNA): TGTGCCAGCATCTTAAGGCAGGGTCCTTACGAGCAGTACTTC.

The chain is built from TRBV19 and TRBJ1-2; possibly TRBD1 for D (5 bases). V was clipped by 7 bases and J by 3 bases, with 12 bases between them. Germline V gives CDR1 LNHDA, CDR2 SQIVND (reference sequence). CDR3 size: 13 residues. CDR3 DNA: TGTGCCAGTACCTCACAGGCGTACTATGGCTACACCTTC. It translates to CASTSQAYYGYTF.

The DNA of the CDR3 is TGTGCCAGCAGCGGCCCGGACAGGGTTTTCGATGGCTACACCTTC. This sequence encodes CASSGPDRVFDGYTF. This rearrangement joins TRBV9 to TRBJ1-2, with TRBD1 matching 8 bases. Germline V CDR1 and CDR2: SGDLS, YYNGEE. The ends lost 3 bases at V and 6 bases at J; junction bases unmatched: 10. This CDR3 has 15 residues. Full variable domain (rest looked up from reference TRBV9 and TRBJ1-2): DSGVTQTPKHLITATGQRVTLRCSPRSGDLSVYWYQQSLDQGLQFLIQYYNGEERAKGNILERFSAQQFPDLHSELNLSSLELGDSALYFCASSGPDRVFDGYTFGSGTRLTVV.

This clone has only one observation. The rearrangement joins TRBV7-3 to TRBJ2-5; 8 bases line up with TRBD2. The CDR3 has 15 residues. The trim removed 3 bases at V and 5 bases at J, leaving 8 bases unmatched. Germline-derived CDR1 and CDR2 are SGHTA and FQGTGA. CDR3 bases: TGTGCCAGCAGCTTTACGGGGGGGCCGCAGGAGACCCAGTACTTC. Amino acid sequence: CASSFTGGPQETQYF.

This chain joins TRBV28 and TRBJ2-1; 8 bases map to TRBD2. V trimming: 5 bases; J trimming: 5 bases; junction bases outside the gene matches: 11. The CDR3 is made up of 16 amino acids. CDR1 and CDR2 (germline): MDHEN, SYDVKM. Here the CDR3 DNA reads TGTGCCAGCAGTACCCCTAGCGGGCTGGGGAACAATGAGCAGTTCTTC. Protein product: CASSTPSGLGNNEQFF. Supplemented by reference TRBV28 and TRBJ2-1, the full variable domain reads DVKVTQSSRYLVKRTGEKVFLECVQDMDHENMFWYRQDPGLGLRLIYFSYDVKMKEKGDIPEGYSVSREKKERFSLILESASTNQTSMYLCASSTPSGLGNNEQFFGPGTRLTVL.

The rearrangement joins TRBV14 to TRBJ1-1; a possible D gene is TRBD1 (6 bases). There are 15 residues in the CDR3. V was cut by 3 bases and J by 0 bases, with 11 bases left in between. Germline V gene lookup returns CDR1 SGHDN and CDR2 FVKESK. The CDR3 region has the DNA TGTGCCAGCAGCCAGTACAGGGCGCTGAACACTGAAGCTTTCTTT. Its protein is CASSQYRALNTEAFF. Drawing the rest from reference TRBV14 and TRBJ1-1, the complete variable domain is EAGVTQFPSHSVIEKGQTVTLRCDPISGHDNLYWYRRVMGKEIKFLLHFVKESKQDESGMPNNRFLAERTGGTYSTLKVQPAELEDSGVYFCASSQYRALNTEAFFGQGTRLTVV.

The chain carries TRBV21-1 and TRBJ2-4; the table's D call TRBD2 went unverified against the DNA. TRBV21-1 has pseudogene status. CDR3 size: 17 residues. CDR3 nucleotides: TGTGCCAGCAGCACCCCCTGGACTAGCGGCGGAGTTTGCATTCAGTACTTC. This sequence encodes CASSTPWTSGGVCIQYF.

The chain recombines TRBV19 with TRBJ2-3, with D possibly TRBD2 on 6 matching bases. The CDR3 extends over 14 amino acids. V lost 6 bases and J 1 base, leaving 11 bases between the germline ends. CDR1 is LNHDA and CDR2 is SQIVND in the germline V gene (reference sequence). The CDR3 here is CASSASAGTDTQYF. As DNA, the CDR3 is TGTGCCAGTAGCGCTAGCGCGGGCACAGATACGCAGTATTTT.

The DNA for the CDR3 is TGTGCCAGCAGCTTAGGGGCAGAAGGGCCTGAAGCTTTCTTT. Its protein is CASSLGAEGPEAFF. V usage is TRBV7-3 and J usage is TRBJ1-1; D is possibly TRBD1 (5 bases). CDR3 length: 14 amino acids. With 2 bases removed from V and 6 bases from J, the gap between germline ends came to 13 bases. Germline V gene lookup returns CDR1 SGHTA and CDR2 FQGTGA.

This chain links TRBV7-6 with TRBJ1-2; weak D call: TRBD1 (5 bases). The CDR3 extends over 14 amino acids. Germline V gives CDR1 SGHVS, CDR2 FNYEAQ. Deletions cut 3 bases from V and 3 bases from J, with 11 bases between. The CDR3 loop reads CASSFGVTDYGYTF. The CDR3 DNA reads TGTGCCAGCAGCTTCGGTGTGACAGACTATGGCTACACCTTC.

The rearrangement joins TRBV5-1 to TRBJ2-6; TRBD2 aligns across 10 bases. V trimming: 0 bases; J trimming: 0 bases; junction bases outside the gene matches: 6. This CDR3 is built from 19 residues. Per germline, CDR1 SGHRS and CDR2 YFSETQ. The CDR3 reads CASSLGGSSGSSGANVLTF. In DNA, the CDR3 is TGCGCCAGCAGCTTGGGTGGGTCTAGCGGGAGCTCTGGGGCCAACGTCCTGACTTTC.

This sequence joins TRBV27 and TRBJ1-2; D not certain. V was cut by 4 bases and J by 4 bases, with 22 bases left in between. CDR1 is MNHEY and CDR2 is SMNVEV in the germline V gene (reference sequence). The CDR3 is 17 amino acids. CDR3 residues: CASSSSPGYDLFYGYTF. CDR3 coding DNA: TGTGCCAGCAGTTCCTCACCGGGGTACGACCTTTTCTATGGCTACACCTTC.

The J gene is TRBJ2-3, the V gene TRBV7-8, with 8 bases that match TRBD1. This CDR3 contains 14 residues. With V trimmed by 5 bases and J by 3 bases, 4 bases remained unmatched. CDR1 is SGHVS, CDR2 FQNEAQ, per germline. The DNA for the CDR3 is TGTGCCAGCAGCCGGACAGGGCCTACAGATACGCAGTATTTT. Encoded protein: CASSRTGPTDTQYF.

In DNA, the CDR3 is TGTGCCAGCAGCGTAGAAGTGGCATCACCCCTCCACTTT. Its protein product is CASSVEVASPLHF. V is TRBV9 and J is TRBJ1-6; D is ambiguous. Germline-derived CDR1 and CDR2 are SGDLS and YYNGEE. CDR3 size: 13 residues. V was pared by 0 bases and J by 10 bases, with 8 bases between. Based on the CDR3 plus reference TRBV9 and TRBJ1-6, the full variable domain is DSGVTQTPKHLITATGQRVTLRCSPRSGDLSVYWYQQSLDQGLQFLIQYYNGEERAKGNILERFSAQQFPDLHSELNLSSLELGDSALYFCASSVEVASPLHFGNGTRLTVT.

The V and J genes are TRBV7-2 and TRBJ1-3; D uncertain. The CDR3 consists of 15 residues. Germline V gene data show CDR1 as SGHTA and CDR2 as FQGNSA. Deletions cut 6 bases from V and 0 bases from J, with 12 bases between. CDR3 bases: TGTGCCAGCAGAACAGCCTCATCCTCTGGAAACACCATATATTTT. Its translation: CASRTASSSGNTIYF.

This clone was detected only a few times. The V and J genes are TRBV2 and TRBJ1-4; TRBD1 agrees at 10 bases. The germline V gene has CDR1 SNHLY and CDR2 FYNNEI. This CDR3 has 14 amino acids. With V trimmed by 7 bases and J by 8 bases, 7 bases remained unmatched. In DNA, the CDR3 is TGTGCCAGCAATTCCGGGACAGGGGCGGAAAAACTGTTTTTT. Encoded protein: CASNSGTGAEKLFF.

The chain links TRBV6-1 to TRBJ1-1, with 8 bases aligning to TRBD1. The CDR3 length is 13 residues. The germline V gene has CDR1 MNHNS and CDR2 SASEGT. The ends lost 8 bases at V and 6 bases at J; junction bases unmatched: 8. In nucleotides, the CDR3 is TGTGCCAGCTTTGGCAGGGGGCGGGCTGAAGCTTTCTTT. Translation: CASFGRGRAEAFF.

V is TRBV9 and J is TRBJ1-1; D possibly corresponds to TRBD1 (6 bases). Germline V gene data show CDR1 as SGDLS and CDR2 as YYNGEE. The CDR3 extends over 15 amino acids. V lost 3 bases and J 0 bases, leaving 12 bases between the germline ends. CDR3 sequence (DNA): TGTGCCAGCAGCGGACCGGGACACTTGAACACTGAAGCTTTCTTT. It encodes CASSGPGHLNTEAFF.

The chain combines TRBV5-4 with TRBJ2-1; 8 bases match TRBD2. CDR3 length: 16 residues. From germline, CDR1 is SGHNT and CDR2 YYREEE (reference sequence). With V trimmed by 2 bases and J by 5 bases, 9 bases remained unmatched. The CDR3 nucleotides read TGTGCCAGCAGCTTAGTAAGCGGGAGTTACGACAATGAGCAGTTCTTC. It is translated as CASSLVSGSYDNEQFF. The whole variable domain, remainder taken from reference TRBV5-4 and TRBJ2-1, is ETGVTQSPTHLIKTRGQQVTLRCSSQSGHNTVSWYQQALGQGPQFIFQYYREEENGRGNFPPRFSGLQFPNYSSELNVNALELDDSALYLCASSLVSGSYDNEQFFGPGTRLTVL.

The genes are TRBV4-2 and TRBJ1-4; D call uncertain. V dropped 0 bases and J dropped 6 bases, with 14 bases sitting between them. CDR3 length equals 16 residues. CDR1 is LGHNA and CDR2 is YNFKEQ in the germline V gene. The CDR3: CASSQDLRVQHEKLFF. In nucleotides, the CDR3 is TGTGCCAGCAGCCAAGACTTGAGGGTTCAGCATGAAAAACTGTTTTTT.